This TCR beta chain was profiled in a study of blood T cell repertoires in COVID-19. Study-level background: The United States, Italy and Spain were the sources of the acute and convalescent COVID-19 samples.

The method was immunoSEQ multiplex PCR; TCRdb's version includes in-frame clones alone and lacks a portion of them. Of roughly 370,000 clones detected, around nine tenths appear once; the ten largest clones hold 10%. Looked up from germline, CDR1 is SEHNR and CDR2 is FQNEAQ (reference sequence). V gave up 5 bases and J gave up 6 bases; unmatched junction bases: 8. CDR3 length equals 14 residues. Cohorts were determined from participant-reported clinical history. This rearrangement joins TRBV7-9 to TRBJ2-7; 9 bases fit TRBD2. What was sequenced was PBMCs or T cells enriched from blood (not recorded which). The sequence was obtained from a woman in her forties or fifties who had recovered from COVID-19. The CDR3 nucleotides read TGTGCCAGCAGCCGCGGGGGGGGCCCGGGCGAGCAGTACTTC. Its translation is CASSRGGGPGEQYF.